This section outlines one TCR beta chain sequence together with its context. The antigen is not known. The record originates from a study of cytomegalovirus exposure and HLA in healthy donors. Study background: Within an early data release were 65 million to 90 million unique TCRs drawn from HLA-typed donors.

This CDR3 contains 15 residues. The trim removed 2 bases at V and 2 bases at J, leaving 3 bases unmatched. CDR1 and CDR2 from the germline V gene are SGDLS and YYNGEE. Study-level points and caveats: A later analysis showed that HLA-associated TCR beta chains had undergone more clonal expansion than equally common others.

The PCR contained 60 Vbeta and 13 Jbeta primers. Only in-frame clones appear in the TCRdb table, and some are missing; sequencing was by immunoSEQ multiplex PCR. The specimen's table records over 90,000 clones. The sequenced sample consisted of PBMCs. This sequence joins TRBV9 and TRBJ2-2, with 7 bases matching TRBD2. This clonotype was sampled from a man aged 40-49 years in good health and CMV-seronegative. The CDR3 reads CASSVSGVNTGELFF. The CDR3 nucleotides are TGTGCCAGCAGCGTCAGCGGGGTTAACACCGGGGAGCTGTTTTTT.